Included here is one T cell receptor beta chain sequence, with context. No antigen is known for it. Terminally differentiated effector memory CD45RA+ cells were excluded by CCR7 positive selection of CD45RO-negative cells. Repertoires were generated with immunoSEQ multiplex PCR, while TCRdb's copy carries only in-frame clones and drops some. The profile covers about 2 million clones, with about 95% appearing a single time and under 1.5% taken by the ten largest. The sample belongs to a study of shared clonotypes between healthy human individuals. Overall study findings and caveats: Memory subsets generally showed lower estimated richness than naive subsets.

Looked up from germline, CDR1 is MNHEY and CDR2 is SMNVEV (reference sequence). V lost 4 bases and J lost 3; bases outside the gene matches: 6. This CDR3 has 14 residues. The rearrangement joins TRBV27 to TRBJ2-7, with 7 bases identical to TRBD1. Specimen: naive CD8+ T cells sorted from blood. This sequence was found in a man between 18 and 35 years old in good health. For the CDR3, the DNA is TGTGCCAGCAGTTGGGACAGAACTTACTACGAGCAGTACTTC. Amino acid sequence: CASSWDRTYYEQYF.